This note documents a single T cell receptor (beta chain) sequence. Its antigen is unknown. The data originate from a study of shared clonotypes between healthy human individuals. Whole-study results and caveats: The study generally estimated greater richness for naive than memory subsets.

Donors were Caucasian adults residing in Nashville, Tennessee, USA. The V end lost 3 bases, the J end lost 11 bases, and 17 bases lay between the germline ends. The germline V gene encodes CDR1 GTSNPN and CDR2 SVGIG (reference sequence). This CDR3 comprises 13 residues. As handled by the study authors: ImmunoSEQ yielded junction-only sequences lacking quality scores, so filtering differed. Only in-frame clones appear in the TCRdb table, and some are missing; sequencing was by immunoSEQ multiplex PCR. The V and J calls and clone size were taken over from that table, and D and trimming were inferred from the DNA. Among 600,000 to 800,000 clones listed, roughly 72% were seen once.

The source of this sequence is a woman younger than 45 in good health. V gene TRBV30 combines with J gene TRBJ2-1; D gene uncertain. Sequencing was done on a sample of memory CD4+ T cells sorted from blood. Regarding subset: CD45RA-negative fraction. The CDR3 spells CAWRIGTSTKQFF. Written as DNA, the CDR3 is TGTGCCTGGAGAATCGGTACGTCAACTAAGCAGTTCTTC.